The 8 T cell receptor beta chains in this list originate from one sample, sequenced in a study of shared T cell receptors in the human thymus. Repertoires were generated with immunoSEQ multiplex PCR, while TCRdb's copy carries only in-frame clones and drops some. The data show approximately 730,000 clones, with approximately 85% seen just once and more than 0.008% held by the top ten. The sample was also linked to a second study, of human thymus T cells.

The sample consisted of thymocytes. These receptor sequences come from a girl under three years old with a congenital heart defect.

The chain couples TRBV7-3 to TRBJ2-2; 8 bases are a match to TRBD2. The CDR3 totals 15 residues. V was clipped by 2 bases and J by 1 base; unmatched bases: 0. Germline V lookup: CDR1 SGHTA, CDR2 FQGTGA. The CDR3 is CASSLAGGNTGELFF. DNA for the CDR3: TGTGCCAGCAGCTTAGCGGGGGGGAACACCGGGGAGCTGTTTTTT.

The chain couples TRBV6-5 to TRBJ1-5; 8 nucleotides agree with TRBD1. V shed 5 bases, J shed 1 base, and the junction held 4 bases outside the gene matches. Germline-derived CDR1 and CDR2 are MNHEY and SVGAGI. This CDR3 region has 15 residues. Here the CDR3 DNA reads TGTGCCAGCAGTCCGGGACAGGCGAGCAATCAGCCCCAGCATTTT. This codes for CASSPGQASNQPQHF.

J is TRBJ1-2 and V is TRBV4-3, with D perhaps matching TRBD1 (6 bases). With 0 bases removed from V and 0 bases from J, the gap between germline ends came to 11 bases. Germline V gives CDR1 LGHNA, CDR2 YSLEER. The CDR3 sequence is 16 residues long. In DNA, the CDR3 is TGCGCCAGCAGCCAAGACAGGGGCAGGGCTAACTATGGCTACACCTTC. Its protein product is CASSQDRGRANYGYTF.

The chain joins TRBV28 to TRBJ1-2; D unresolved. Per the germline V gene, CDR1 is MDHEN and CDR2 is SYDVKM. V dropped 1 base and J dropped 3 bases, with 9 bases sitting between them. The CDR3 consists of 14 residues. The CDR3 nucleotides read TGTGCCAGCAGTTTATTGGGCCCGGACTATGGCTACACCTTC. Its translation is CASSLLGPDYGYTF.

This clone was observed a few times. The rearrangement joins TRBV28 to TRBJ1-5; perhaps TRBD1 as D (6 bases). The ends were cut back, 8 bases at V and 0 bases at J, with 14 bases in the middle. The CDR3 loop spans 15 amino acids. Germline CDR1 is MDHEN and CDR2 is SYDVKM. As DNA, the CDR3 is TGTGCCAGCCTCGGACAGTACTATAGCAATCAGCCCCAGCATTTT. Encoded protein: CASLGQYYSNQPQHF.

This clone showed up just a few times. The chain recombines TRBV4-1 with TRBJ2-5; 7 bases map to TRBD2. Looked up from germline, CDR1 is MGHRA and CDR2 is YSYEKL. V gave up 0 bases and J gave up 0 bases; unmatched junction bases: 7. The CDR3 loop spans 17 amino acids. The CDR3 DNA is TGCGCCAGCAGCCAAGAGTGCCTAGCGGAGAACCAAGAGACCCAGTACTTC. Residues: CASSQECLAENQETQYF.

V usage is TRBV5-8 and J usage is TRBJ1-4; perhaps TRBD1 as D (5 bases). The length of the CDR3 is 10 residues. Germline-derived CDR1 and CDR2 are SGHTS and YDEGEE. Trimming took off 10 bases at V and 5 bases at J, with 6 bases between the two ends. The CDR3 is CAGGNEKLFF. The CDR3 DNA sequence: TGTGCCGGGGGGAATGAAAAACTGTTTTTT.

The rearrangement links TRBV4-1 to TRBJ1-2; perhaps TRBD1 as D (6 bases). CDR3 length equals 17 residues. V shed 0 bases and J shed 1 base, with 15 bases lying between them. CDR1 and CDR2 (germline): MGHRA, YSYEKL. DNA of the CDR3: TGCGCCAGCAGCCAAGAAGTACAGGGCCCACTTAACTATGGCTACACCTTC. Translating gives CASSQEVQGPLNYGYTF.